The subject of this entry is one T cell receptor beta chain. Its specificity is unknown. Germline CDR1 is LNHDA and CDR2 is SQIVND (reference sequence). CDR3 length: 13 residues. Trimming took 4 bases from V and 4 from J, leaving 10 bases between them. This entry belongs to a study of cytomegalovirus exposure and HLA in healthy donors. General study points: Reports credit the classifier with highly specific, highly sensitive diagnosis of cytomegalovirus status. TCR beta chains numbering 164 were designated cytomegalovirus-associated.

TCRdb's copy holds only in-frame clones and misses some; the assay was immunoSEQ multiplex PCR. The sample has 160,000 or so clones; 80% to 85% are singletons. Input material: PBMCs. The chain couples TRBV19 to TRBJ1-2; weak D call: TRBD1 (5 bases). The sequence was obtained from a man aged 30-40 years in good health and CMV-seropositive. The CDR3 nucleotides are TGTGCCAGTAGTACAGGGTTGTCCTATGGCTACACCTTC. This gives the protein CASSTGLSYGYTF.